This passage covers 27 T cell receptor beta chains from one sample sequenced in a study of neoadjuvant anti-PD-1 for oral cavity cancer. The repertoire was sequenced with immunoSEQ multiplex PCR; TCRdb's copy has only in-frame clones and lacks some. The profile shows thousands of clones, around two thirds of them singletons. The time point is: after neoadjuvant nivolumab, at surgical resection. The source material was PBMCs, sampled after nivolumab (anti-PD-1) treatment. The source is a person aged 40 to 85 with oral cavity squamous cell carcinoma.

CDR3 in amino acids: CASSEGQEYYEQYF. The DNA for the CDR3 is TGTGCCAGCAGTGAAGGACAGGAATACTACGAGCAGTACTTC. The V gene is TRBV6-5, the J gene TRBJ2-7; 7 bases are shared with TRBD1. V trimming: 5 bases; J trimming: 3 bases; junction bases outside the gene matches: 7. This CDR3 comprises 14 residues. Germline CDR1 and CDR2: MNHEY and SVGAGI.

This clone has only a few counts. V usage is TRBV6-5 and J usage is TRBJ1-6, with 8 bases matching TRBD1. Germline CDR1 and CDR2: MNHEY and SVGAGI. The CDR3 is made up of 14 amino acids. The V segment lost 7 bases and the J segment 8 bases; nucleotides outside the gene matches: 7. CDR3 DNA: TGTGCCAGCAATCTTAGGACAGGGTATTCACCCCTCCACTTT. It translates to CASNLRTGYSPLHF.

This clone was seen a few times. V and J are TRBV6-6 and TRBJ1-6; D may be TRBD1 (5 bases). This CDR3 has 11 residues. Germline CDR1 reads MNHNY; CDR2 reads SVGAGI (reference sequence). Trimming stripped 5 bases from V and 12 bases from J, with 8 bases between. The CDR3: CASSTGGPLHF. The CDR3, as DNA: TGTGCCAGCAGTACCGGGGGACCCCTCCACTTT.

This clone has only a few counts. This rearrangement joins TRBV14 to TRBJ1-1; 7 nucleotides line up with TRBD1. Germline V gene lookup returns CDR1 SGHDN and CDR2 FVKESK. V lost 5 bases and J lost 4; bases outside the gene matches: 7. The CDR3 loop spans 14 amino acids. CDR3 coding DNA: TGTGCCAGCAGCAAACAGGGGTTGTTCACTGAAGCTTTCTTT. It yields the protein CASSKQGLFTEAFF.

This chain connects TRBV7-9 to TRBJ2-1; D possibly corresponds to TRBD1 (5 bases). This CDR3 has 17 amino acids. The ends were cut back, 0 bases at V and 4 bases at J, with 16 bases in the middle. Germline values: CDR1 SEHNR, CDR2 FQNEAQ (reference sequence). The CDR3 nucleotides are TGTGCCAGCAGCTTAGCGCTAGGACACGACCTTTACAATGAGCAGTTCTTC. It translates to CASSLALGHDLYNEQFF.

This clone has a handful of counts. V and J are TRBV10-1 and TRBJ2-3; TRBD2 matches at 8 bases. The V and J ends lost 6 bases and 3 bases, in that order; junction bases with no gene match: 11. The CDR3 is made up of 16 amino acids. CDR1 WNHNN and CDR2 SYGVQD come from the germline V gene (reference sequence). This chain's CDR3 is CASSASRGGGTDTQYF. The CDR3 DNA reads as TGCGCCAGCAGCGCTTCACGGGGGGGAGGGACAGATACGCAGTATTTT.

With regard to this clone: A junction end diverges from the germline sequence, so it may reflect a read error. CDR3 bases: TGTGCCAGCAGTGCCCCTTACACCGCATTC. Protein sequence: CASSAPYTAF. This chain links TRBV6-4 with TRBJ2-7; D call uncertain. From germline, CDR1 is MRHNA and CDR2 SNTAGT. The CDR3 totals 10 residues.

The chain uses TRBV11-2 and TRBJ2-2; D remains unclear. This CDR3 has 16 amino acids. Per the germline V gene, CDR1 is SGHAT and CDR2 is FQNNGV. V lost 2 bases and J lost 5, with 15 bases in between. CDR3 coding DNA: TGTGCCAGCAGCTTAAACCTCCCGTCCACTACCGGGGAGCTGTTTTTT. This encodes CASSLNLPSTTGELFF.

This chain uses TRBV7-9 with TRBJ2-3, with D hard to call. The CDR3 runs to 12 residues. Looked up from germline, CDR1 is SEHNR and CDR2 is FQNEAQ (reference sequence). Trimming stripped 5 bases from V and 5 bases from J, with 8 bases between. This CDR3 reads CASSPQRDTQYF. In nucleotides, the CDR3 is TGTGCCAGCAGCCCCCAGCGAGATACGCAGTATTTT.

The rearrangement links TRBV29-1 to TRBJ2-5; TRBD2 matches at 13 bases. Germline V CDR1 and CDR2: SQVTM, ANQGSEA. After removal of 5 bases from V and 4 bases from J, the junction contained 7 bases not matched to a gene. The CDR3 sequence is 15 residues long. The CDR3 sequence is CSVRTSGGRGETQYF. The CDR3 bases are TGCAGCGTTAGGACTAGCGGGGGTCGGGGAGAGACCCAGTACTTC.

The rearrangement joins TRBV7-9 to TRBJ1-1, with D perhaps TRBD1 (6 bases). Between the trimmed V and J ends, which lost 2 bases and 0 bases, there was a span of 10 bases. In germline, CDR1 is SEHNR, CDR2 FQNEAQ (reference sequence). The CDR3 has 15 amino acids. The CDR3 spells CASSLSRGVNTEAFF. CDR3 bases: TGTGCCAGCAGCTTATCGAGGGGGGTGAACACTGAAGCTTTCTTT.

The V call is TRBV27, the J call TRBJ1-4; 7 bases map to TRBD1. This CDR3 has 15 amino acids. CDR1 and CDR2 (germline): MNHEY, SMNVEV (reference sequence). V shed 4 bases, J shed 3 bases, and the junction held 5 bases outside the gene matches. The CDR3 reads CASSSTGTANEKLFF. CDR3 DNA sequence: TGTGCCAGCAGTTCCACAGGGACAGCTAATGAAAAACTGTTTTTT.

The rearrangement uses TRBV30 and TRBJ2-3, with D unresolved. Deletions cut 4 bases from V and 0 bases from J, with 5 bases between. CDR3 length: 12 residues. CDR1 GTSNPN and CDR2 SVGIG come from the germline V gene (reference sequence). The CDR3 sequence: CAWKESTDTQYF. CDR3 DNA sequence: TGTGCCTGGAAGGAAAGCACAGATACGCAGTATTTT.

V and J are TRBV15 and TRBJ2-3, with D hard to call. Germline V lookup: CDR1 LNHNV, CDR2 YYDKDF (reference sequence). V lost 0 bases and J 0 bases, leaving 19 bases between the germline ends. This CDR3 is 19 amino acids long. This CDR3 is CATSRDLGVIHPSTDTQYF. For the CDR3, the DNA is TGTGCCACCAGCAGAGATCTTGGGGTTATCCACCCTAGCACAGATACGCAGTATTTT.

This rearrangement joins TRBV7-6 to TRBJ2-2, with D possibly being TRBD2 (6 bases). Germline V gene sequence: CDR1 SGHVS, CDR2 FNYEAQ. With 4 bases removed from V and 7 bases from J, the gap between germline ends came to 7 bases. This CDR3 has 12 amino acids. CDR3 nucleotide sequence: TGTGCCAGCAGCTACGGGGGCGGGGAGCTGTTTTTT. Residues: CASSYGGGELFF.

This sequence joins TRBV10-3 and TRBJ2-7; D tentatively reads TRBD1 or TRBD2 (5 bases each). Germline V gene sequence: CDR1 ENHRY, CDR2 SYGVKD. This CDR3 contains 13 residues. The germline V and J ends were trimmed by 8 bases and 5 bases, with 16 bases remaining between them. CDR3 sequence: CAISDTGSHEQYF. The CDR3 DNA sequence: TGTGCCATCTCGGACACGGGGTCCCACGAGCAGTACTTC.

This chain connects TRBV6-4 to TRBJ2-3, with unresolved D. The CDR3 contains 13 residues. Per the germline V gene, CDR1 is MRHNA and CDR2 is SNTAGT. V was cut by 3 bases and J by 2 bases, with 6 bases left in between. CDR3 loop: CASSERYTDTQYF. In DNA form, the CDR3 reads TGTGCCAGCAGTGAGCGGTACACAGATACGCAGTATTTT.

Only a few counts were recorded for this clone. V is TRBV7-8 and J is TRBJ1-2; D uncertain. V was clipped by 5 bases and J by 4 bases, with 14 bases between them. From germline, CDR1 is SGHVS and CDR2 FQNEAQ. This CDR3 has 14 residues. The CDR3: CASSPGYRSYGYTF. The CDR3 DNA sequence: TGTGCCAGCAGCCCTGGTTATCGGTCCTATGGCTACACCTTC.

This clone has just a few counts. J is TRBJ1-6 and V is TRBV19, with 9 bases aligning to TRBD1. The V segment lost 8 bases and the J segment 9 bases; nucleotides outside the gene matches: 11. CDR3 length equals 15 residues. The germline gives CDR1 LNHDA, CDR2 SQIVND (reference sequence). Written as DNA, the CDR3 is TGTGCCAGTGACCCCGGGGACAGGGCAACTTCACCCCTCCACTTT. This encodes CASDPGDRATSPLHF.

The V and J genes are TRBV19 and TRBJ1-2, with 8 bases identical to TRBD1. CDR1 and CDR2 from the germline V gene are LNHDA and SQIVND (reference sequence). V was clipped by 6 bases and J by 5 bases; unmatched bases: 2. The CDR3 is 12 amino acids. Here the CDR3 reads CASRGQAYGYTF. The CDR3 coding sequence is TGTGCCAGTAGGGGACAGGCTTATGGCTACACCTTC.

The chain carries TRBV19 and TRBJ2-3; TRBD2 aligns across 9 bases. The V gene's germline CDR1 is LNHDA and CDR2 SQIVND (reference sequence). The CDR3 sequence is 16 residues long. Losses at the gene ends were 4 bases for V and 4 bases for J; bases not matched to a gene: 9. The DNA of the CDR3 is TGTGCCAGTAGTAGAGTGGGCGGGGGGGCCGCAGATACGCAGTATTTT. This sequence encodes CASSRVGGGAADTQYF.

This clone occurred a few times. The chain uses TRBV18 and TRBJ1-2; possibly TRBD1 for D (5 bases). The CDR3 has 13 amino acids. V shed 8 bases and J shed 4 bases, with 14 bases lying between them. Germline V gene lookup returns CDR1 KGHSH and CDR2 LQKENI. This chain's CDR3 is CASRGPPAYGYTF. The DNA of the CDR3 is TGTGCCAGCAGGGGACCGCCGGCCTATGGCTACACCTTC.

The CDR3 loop is CASSLLGQNTGELFF. Here the CDR3 DNA reads TGCGCCAGCAGCTTGTTGGGACAGAACACCGGGGAGCTGTTTTTT. The chain combines TRBV5-1 with TRBJ2-2; D is possibly TRBD1 (6 bases). The CDR3 is made up of 15 amino acids. V was trimmed by 1 base and J by 1 base, leaving 8 bases between them. Germline loops: CDR1 SGHRS, CDR2 YFSETQ.

The chain couples TRBV10-3 to TRBJ1-6; TRBD1 matches at 9 bases. The germline CDR1 and CDR2 sequences are ENHRY and SYGVKD. CDR3 size: 18 residues. Germline trimming cut 6 bases from V and 7 bases from J; bases unmatched to any gene: 16. The CDR3 DNA follows: TGTGCCATCAGCCCGGGACAGGGTGGGAGCCTTGGCAATTCACCCCTCCACTTT. It encodes CAISPGQGGSLGNSPLHF.

The chain joins TRBV11-2 to TRBJ1-1, with a weak D call TRBD1 (5 bases). Germline values: CDR1 SGHAT, CDR2 FQNNGV. This CDR3 spans 15 amino acids. V was clipped by 0 bases and J by 4 bases, with 12 bases between them. CDR3 amino acids: CASSLDRGQGTEAFF. Here the CDR3 DNA reads TGTGCCAGCAGCTTAGATCGAGGGCAGGGCACTGAAGCTTTCTTT.

This chain joins TRBV30 and TRBJ2-3, with TRBD1 matching 9 bases. The trim removed 5 bases at V and 5 bases at J, leaving 5 bases unmatched. Germline V gene lookup returns CDR1 GTSNPN and CDR2 SVGIG (reference sequence). The CDR3 is 13 amino acids. The CDR3 is CAWGTGGQDTQYF. As DNA, the CDR3 is TGTGCCTGGGGAACAGGGGGCCAAGATACGCAGTATTTT.

CDR3 in amino acids: CAISETTNQPQHF. CDR3 nucleotide sequence: TGTGCCATCAGTGAGACAACCAACCAGCCCCAGCATTTT. The genes are TRBV10-3 and TRBJ1-5; D is unclear. With 2 bases removed from V and 7 bases from J, the gap between germline ends came to 9 bases. Germline V gene lookup returns CDR1 ENHRY and CDR2 SYGVKD. CDR3 length: 13 amino acids.